Sequencing of this TCR beta chain was carried out in a study of cytomegalovirus exposure and HLA in healthy donors (dated by TCRdb to about 2017). Study-wide context: An earlier analysis of approximately 600 of the donors reported 250 to 300 Gb of sequence data and some 120 million unique TCR beta sequences from roughly 180 million T cells. Roughly 300 gigabases of sequencing data and 80 million or so unique TCR sequences were included in an early release covering 550 to 650 HLA-typed donors. Of the roughly 400 genotyped donors, 80% to 90% were placed in the genetic ancestry cluster associated with self-reported Caucasian donors. The study was designed to test whether signatures of past pathogen exposure could be identified by cataloging public T cell receptors. The study profiled the T cell repertoires of approximately 700 subjects by immunosequencing and related them to cytomegalovirus serostatus. Besides the first cohort of under 700 subjects, a separate validation cohort made up of roughly 120 different subjects was used. High-throughput TCR immunosequencing, statistical association of individual TCRs with disease status, and machine learning were combined to predict cytomegalovirus infection status. A later analysis re-examined previously published TCR beta repertoires from 600 to 700 donors and added high-resolution HLA genotyping to investigate patterns of TCR occurrence. Rather than using new phenotypic data, the later analysis identified candidate immune exposures from TCR beta sequences and from how often those sequences occurred across donors. An earlier analysis of about 620 of the donors applied high-throughput TCR beta sequencing to assess whether each TCR beta V gene segment acted as functional or pseudogenic. Donor age, sex, ethnicity and CMV serostatus were compiled alongside the repertoire data. A later genetic analysis took genome-wide SNP genotypes for about three fifths of the roughly 700 donors and used that subset as a discovery cohort. Every discovery cohort repertoire had been produced on one sequencing platform. HLA typing covered class I and class II loci at four-digit resolution. The number of donors typed differed by locus, with roughly 620-630 for A, B, C, DRB1 and DQB1, approximately 500 for DQA1, 600 to 610 for DPA1, and roughly 450 for DPB1. Roughly five DR-DQ haplotypes were handled as single units for association and clustering because linkage in the cohort was strong. On average, 235,054 unique TCR beta nucleotide sequences were sequenced per donor among a few hundred genotyped donors of the cohort, with approximately 18% of those sequences being non-productive.

The germline V gene provides CDR1 MNHEY and CDR2 SVGAGI. The V end loses 0 bases and the J end loses 2 bases, and a stretch of 7 bases separates them. CDR3 length: 14 amino acids, cysteine to phenylalanine. Of all the DNA, just the CDR3 is kept, 42 bases in frame from base 1. Overall study results and their limits: The study listed 150 to 200 TCR beta chains as associated with cytomegalovirus. Sequencing depth was assumed to be roughly uniform across donors in the presence/absence analyses, though that assumption may not hold. When HLA alleles, especially DR and DQ, strongly co-occurred, attributing TCR associations to individual alleles was difficult. In an earlier analysis of a few hundred of the donors, most TCR beta V segments were observed in productive rearrangements about 87% or about 30% of the time, broadly matching IMGT annotations. In a later analysis, most CMV-associated TCR beta chains were found to appear HLA-restricted, with HLA associations seemingly driven largely by CMV exposure. Some IMGT-functional V segments, including TRBV6-2 and TRBV6-3, could not be told apart with the 87-base-pair reads, so those segments were excluded. A later analysis associated 16,951 TCR beta sequences with specific HLA alleles at a false discovery rate of 0.05. The only immune exposure information available for the cohort was CMV serostatus. A later genetic analysis associated a missense DCLRE1C variant with V-gene and J-gene trimming of TCR beta chains, and an independent cohort replicated the association. In vitro tests confirmed that a few of the cytomegalovirus-associated TCR beta chains recognize cytomegalovirus antigens. The authors suggested that the approach could potentially be generalized to other disease states and immunological phenotypes. Because some donors lacked HLA typing at each locus, the association tests relied only on the typed subset. A further reported finding was that TCR beta sequences accurately predicted the HLA-A and HLA-B alleles for most subjects in the first cohort. A later genetic analysis reported fewer N-insertions in productive TCRs among donors in an Asian-associated ancestry cluster than the roughly 700-donor mean. In both the original and validation cohorts, the classifier was reported to diagnose cytomegalovirus status with high specificity and sensitivity. A group of highly shared sequence variants was considered likely to be a technical artifact of the sequencing pipeline. In a later analysis, several top co-occurrence clusters were reported to appear linked to parvovirus B19, influenza, CMV and Epstein-Barr virus. A later analysis found that HLA-associated TCR beta chains were more clonally expanded and had lower generation probabilities than equally common non-associated chains. Most TCR sequences were observed very rarely across donors, whereas some public TCRs were present in many individuals. According to a later analysis, TCR association rates differed among HLA loci, with DRB1 alleles showing the most associated TCRs and HLA-C alleles showing the fewest. Linkage disequilibrium might explain the correlated functional status among segregating V segments, but an unknown experimental factor could not be excluded. Because counts were too low, seventeen rarely observed V segments, including chromosome 9 orphons, were left out of the earlier analysis of a few hundred of the donors. In this cohort, only TCR beta chains were sequenced, and detectable features were limited by the absence of alpha or paired-chain data.

Libraries were constructed by the immunoSEQ multiplex PCR assay. For the multiplex PCR, a mixture combining 60 forward primers for TCR Vbeta segments and 13 reverse primers for TCR Jbeta segments was used. A multiplex PCR assay on genomic DNA amplified the CDR3 region of rearranged TCR beta genes. On the Illumina HiSeq System, the amplified TCR beta libraries were sequenced as 87-base-pair reads. As for how the authors treated the data: A later analysis counted about 76 million unique TCR beta chains across the 700 or so repertoires, and some 11 million of these chains were shared by at least two donors. Raw reads were error-corrected and collapsed into unique sequences with a nearest-neighbor algorithm that merged closely related sequences to remove PCR and sequencing errors. Alignment of CDR3 sequences to IMGT reference sequences was used to assign V, D and J gene segments. For a sequence to be retained, a match of at least six nucleotides to both a V gene segment and a J gene segment was required. Rearrangements were classified as productive when the CDR3 lacked stop codons and remained in frame with V and J, and all other rearrangements were classified as non-productive. Following IMGT convention, CDR3 was defined as the stretch from the second conserved V-encoded cysteine up to the conserved J-encoded phenylalanine. The earlier analysis of fewer than 700 of the donors excluded sequences that lacked an unambiguous match to a single V gene segment. In an earlier analysis of 587 of the donors, V segments were called functional above 56.7% productive rearrangements and were called segregating when the between-donor standard deviation exceeded 5%. A statistical classification framework was built to diagnose cytomegalovirus status from the catalog of TCR beta chain sequences. In a later analysis, TCR nucleotide sequences were compared against IMGT/GENE-DB human TR gene sequences so that V and J genes could be assigned. A later analysis assigned CDR3 sequences and most-parsimonious VDJ recombination scenarios with the TCRdist pipeline. In a later analysis, each TCR beta chain was defined by its CDR3 amino acid sequence together with its V-gene family, and reads without a unique V-gene family were excluded. In a later analysis, fewer than 650 highly shared, low-generation-probability nucleotide sequences were removed to address suspected cross-contamination and a sequencing artifact. A later analysis calculated a clonal expansion index for each public chain from normalized within-repertoire ranks of inferred template counts. In a later analysis, generation probabilities were computed using a VDJ recombination model fitted to out-of-frame rearrangements, and the results were checked against IGoR. In a later analysis, TCR-TCR, TCR-HLA and TCR-CMV co-occurrence was scored with hypergeometric tests, and a repertoire-size bias correction was applied to TCR pairs. To estimate false discovery rates, a later analysis permuted the HLA or CMV assignments 20 times. In a later analysis, co-occurring TCRs were grouped using DBSCAN, and TCRdist sequence similarity was added for clustering within HLA-allele-positive subsets. Co-occurrence clustering excluded repertoires with fewer than 30,000 or more than 120,000 public chains, plus five with anomalous nucleotide sharing. TCRdb retrieved this table from immuneACCESS and kept in-frame rearrangements only. Not all clones are present; in checked studies, unresolved V genes account for under half, and no reason is known for the remainder. The V and J calls and clone size were taken over from that table, and D and trimming were inferred from the DNA. The sample table lists 110,000 to 150,000 clones, over 80% of them with a count of one. The top ten constitute approximately 3% of the sample.

In total, 500 to 700 healthy bone marrow donors made up the cohort. At the time of sampling, all cohort members were nominally healthy, though unrecorded immune exposures were likely present. The donor was CMV seronegative and was included in the group of around 320 seronegative cohort members. A peripheral blood sample was provided by each donor, and peripheral blood mononuclear cells were used for TCR beta sequencing. Genomic DNA extraction from the blood cell samples was performed with the Qiagen DNeasy Blood Extraction Kit. To note about this clone: The antigen it binds to is not known. No base-level quality is on record; no much larger clone is a single base apart.

This receptor was obtained from a male donor in good health and CMV-seronegative. Sequenced input: PBMCs. Rearrangement joined TRBV6-5 to TRBJ1-2, with the D segment identity uncertain. The bases are TGTGCCAGCAGTTACTCCGACAAGAACTATGGCTACACCTTC. The encoded protein is CASSYSDKNYGYTF.